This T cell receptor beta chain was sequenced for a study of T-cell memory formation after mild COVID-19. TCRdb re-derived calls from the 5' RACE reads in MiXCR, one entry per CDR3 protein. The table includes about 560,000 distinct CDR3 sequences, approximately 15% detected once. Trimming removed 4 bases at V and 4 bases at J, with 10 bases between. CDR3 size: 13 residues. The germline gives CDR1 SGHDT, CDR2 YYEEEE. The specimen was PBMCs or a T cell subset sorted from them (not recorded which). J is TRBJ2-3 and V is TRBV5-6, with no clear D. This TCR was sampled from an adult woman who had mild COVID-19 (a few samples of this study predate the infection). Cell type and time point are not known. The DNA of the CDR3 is TGTGCCAGCAGCCCGCAGGTTCCAGATACGCAGTATTTT. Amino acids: CASSPQVPDTQYF.